The 2 T cell receptor beta chains reported below all come from one sample, sequenced in a study of PD-1 blockade in mismatch repair-deficient tumors (TCRdb year 2017). The library was generated by the immunoSEQ multiplex PCR assay. TCRdb obtained this table from immuneACCESS and retained in-frame rearrangements with V and J assigned. These tables miss some clones; where compared with another copy, unresolved V genes account for less than half of the shortfall, and the remainder is unexplained. The sample table lists some 120,000 clones, about 88% of them with a count of one. The biggest ten clones account for roughly 13% of the sample. This sample comprised peripheral blood, obtained 44 weeks after starting pembrolizumab. The receptors derive from an adult with mismatch repair-deficient cancer.

This rearrangement joins TRBV4-3 to TRBJ2-7, with D perhaps TRBD2 (6 bases). V dropped 1 base and J dropped 1 base, with 11 bases sitting between them. Germline CDR1 is LGHNA and CDR2 is YSLEER. The CDR3 spans 15 residues. CDR3 bases: TGCGCCAGCAGCCAAGGGGTGCGGGAATCCTACGAGCAGTACTTC. Amino acid sequence: CASSQGVRESYEQYF.

A few counts support this clone. The chain employs TRBV6-1 and TRBJ2-6; 8 bases map to TRBD1. Unmatched junction bases numbered 5, after V lost 2 bases and J lost 2 bases. CDR1 MNHNS and CDR2 SASEGT come from the germline V gene. The CDR3 contains 17 residues. In DNA, the CDR3 is TGTGCCAGCAGTGAAACCCTGACAGGGGCTGGGGCCAACGTCCTGACTTTC. This translates into CASSETLTGAGANVLTF.